The sequence of this T cell receptor (beta chain) was determined in a study of T cell responses to AZD1222 COVID-19 vaccine. Study-level findings and limits: Without day 14 samples, only post-peak T cell repertoires were studied. CD4 TCRs covered the whole spike, strongest at regions 160-218 and 743-854. Regions left unmutated in variants are reportedly the target of nearly half of spike-specific TCRs. Donor demographics were predominantly white British with a female majority; clonal diversity may be underestimated.

The germline V and J ends were trimmed by 0 bases and 5 bases, with 10 bases remaining between them. Germline V gene sequence: CDR1 MGHRA, CDR2 YSYEKL. The CDR3 has 14 amino acids. Sequencing was performed with immunoSEQ multiplex PCR; in TCRdb, only in-frame clones are kept and a portion is missing. The sample shows 100,000 to 150,000 clones, 87% of them seen only once. This clone was observed a single time. Its target is not known. This TCR came from an adult in good health. This chain connects TRBV4-1 to TRBJ1-2, with D unresolved. Sequenced here: peripheral blood, sampled on day 0 of AZD1222 vaccination. The CDR3 DNA follows: TGCGCCAGCAGCCAAGACGTCGAAACGTATGGCTACACCTTC. Encoded protein: CASSQDVETYGYTF.